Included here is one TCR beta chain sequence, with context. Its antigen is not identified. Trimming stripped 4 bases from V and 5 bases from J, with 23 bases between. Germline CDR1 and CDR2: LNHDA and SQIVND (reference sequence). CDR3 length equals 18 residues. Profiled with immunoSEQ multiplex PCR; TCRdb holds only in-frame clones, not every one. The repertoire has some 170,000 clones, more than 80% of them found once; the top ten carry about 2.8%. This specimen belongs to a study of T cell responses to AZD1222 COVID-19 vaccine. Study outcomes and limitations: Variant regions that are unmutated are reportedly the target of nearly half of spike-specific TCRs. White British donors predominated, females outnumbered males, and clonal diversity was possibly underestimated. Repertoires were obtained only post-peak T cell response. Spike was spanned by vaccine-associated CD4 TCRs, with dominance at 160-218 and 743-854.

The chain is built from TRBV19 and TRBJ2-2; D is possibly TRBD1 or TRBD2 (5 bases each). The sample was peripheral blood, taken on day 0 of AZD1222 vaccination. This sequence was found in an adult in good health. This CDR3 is CASSTKPREPTGTGELFF. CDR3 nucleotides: TGTGCCAGTAGTACGAAACCCAGGGAACCCACGGGGACCGGGGAGCTGTTTTTT. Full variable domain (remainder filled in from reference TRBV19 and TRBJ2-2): DGGITQSPKYLFRKEGQNVTLSCEQNLNHDAMYWYRQDPGQGLRLIYYSQIVNDFQKGDIAEGYSVSREKKESFPLTVTSAQKNPTAFYLCASSTKPREPTGTGELFFGEGSRLTVL.